This T cell receptor (beta chain) stems from a study of T cell responses to AZD1222 COVID-19 vaccine. This CDR3 is built from 14 residues. Per germline, CDR1 MNHNS and CDR2 SASEGT. The V end lost 3 bases, the J end lost 6 bases, and 14 bases lay between the germline ends. Method: immunoSEQ multiplex PCR; TCRdb's copy keeps in-frame clones and lacks some. The table records around 150,000 clones, roughly 90% of them present only once. This clone has just one count. The chain links TRBV6-1 to TRBJ1-2; TRBD1 is a possible D gene (5 bases). The sequencing here drew on peripheral blood, taken 28 days after the second AZD1222 dose. This sequence originates from an adult who received the AZD1222 COVID-19 vaccine. The CDR3 here is CASSDIGVSDGYTF. The CDR3 nucleotides are TGTGCCAGCAGTGACATAGGGGTTTCAGATGGCTACACCTTC.